This is a list of T cell receptor beta chains from one sample in a study of beta chain features in type 1 diabetes. Assay: immunoSEQ multiplex PCR; the TCRdb copy retains only in-frame clones and omits some. Among 250,000 to 300,000 clones listed, around an eighth were seen once. The sequencing input was naive CD4+ T cells from blood. The source of these receptors is a young man with type 1 diabetes. CDR3s include the opening cysteine and the closing phenylalanine or tryptophan. A D gene is named only where the DNA matches it firmly. A clone size is listed for some rows: how often the clone was seen (once, few, many), or a class if it is expanded.

clone size,J gene,V gene,D gene,CDR3 DNA,CDR3 protein
few,TRBJ2-1,TRBV4-2,NA,TGTGCCAGCAGCCAACCTATCGCAGGATACAATGAGCAGTTCTTC,CASSQPIAGYNEQFF
NA,TRBJ2-5,TRBV28,NA,TGTGCCAGCATCCGGGGGGCAGGAGAGACCCAGTACTTC,CASIRGAGETQYF
few,TRBJ1-1,TRBV6-5,NA,TGTGCCAGCAGTTACTCGGGGGGATTAAACACTGAAGCTTTCTTT,CASSYSGGLNTEAFF
many,TRBJ2-5,TRBV29-1,TRBD2,TGCACTGGAGGGGTAGCGGGGACCAAAGAGACCCAGTACTTC,CTGGVAGTKETQYF
few,TRBJ2-5,TRBV28,NA,TGTGCCAGCAGTTTCACGGGGAGCCAGTACTTC,CASSFTGSQYF
NA,TRBJ2-2,TRBV4-3,NA,TGCGCCAGCAGCCAAGATCGTCGGTCGGACACCGGGGAGCTGTTTTTT,CASSQDRRSDTGELFF
few,TRBJ1-2,TRBV5-1,TRBD1,TGCGCCAGCAGCTCCGGACAGGGAAGCTATGGCTACACCTTC,CASSSGQGSYGYTF
NA,TRBJ1-5,TRBV7-9,TRBD1,TGTGCCAGCAGCTCGAGGACAGGGGGTCAGCCCCAGCATTTT,CASSSRTGGQPQHF
NA,TRBJ2-1,TRBV9,TRBD2,TGTGCCAGCAGCCCACGGCTAGCGGGAGGGGATGAGCAGTTCTTC,CASSPRLAGGDEQFF
few,TRBJ2-7,TRBV28,NA,TGTGCCAGCAGTTTAGTCTACTCCTACGAGCAGTACTTC,CASSLVYSYEQYF
few,TRBJ2-3,TRBV13,NA,TGTGCCAGCAGCAATACAGGGGAGCGGGGCACAGATACGCAGTATTTT,CASSNTGERGTDTQYF
few,TRBJ2-5,TRBV30,TRBD2,TGTGCCTGGAGTGTGGGGCGGGGGTCGGAGACCCAGTACTTC,CAWSVGRGSETQYF
few,TRBJ2-7,TRBV27,NA,TGTGCCAGCAGACCGAGACTCTCCGGGAGCCACGAGCAGTACTTC,CASRPRLSGSHEQYF
NA,TRBJ1-1,TRBV5-1,NA,TGCGCCAGCAGCATTCCTCAGGGTGTAGCTTTCTTT,CASSIPQGVAFF
few,TRBJ2-7,TRBV28,NA,TGTGCCAGCAATACCGACACGTTATACGAGCAGTACTTC,CASNTDTLYEQYF
NA,TRBJ2-1,TRBV7-9,TRBD1,TGTGCCAGCAGCCCCGGACAGGGTTCCTACAATGAGCAGTTCTTC,CASSPGQGSYNEQFF
NA,TRBJ2-7,TRBV6-5,TRBD1,TGTGCCAGCAGTTACTCCGGGACAGGGGAATACGAGCAGTACTTC,CASSYSGTGEYEQYF
NA,TRBJ2-5,TRBV18,TRBD1,TGTGCCAGCTCATCCAGGACAGGGGGGCAAGAGACCCAGTACTTC,CASSSRTGGQETQYF
NA,TRBJ1-1,TRBV29-1,TRBD1,TGCAGCGTTGGGGACAGTAACACTGAAGCTTTCTTT,CSVGDSNTEAFF
NA,TRBJ1-1,TRBV19,NA,TGTGCCAGTAGTCTCTACTCATCCCCGAACACTGAAGCTTTCTTT,CASSLYSSPNTEAFF
NA,TRBJ2-5,TRBV9,NA,TGTGCCAGCAGCCCGCTTTCGGGGGTGGGGGAGACCCAGTACTTC,CASSPLSGVGETQYF
NA,TRBJ1-5,TRBV29-1,NA,TGCAGCGCCCAGGGTAATAGCAATCAGCCCCAGCATTTT,CSAQGNSNQPQHF
few,TRBJ2-3,TRBV7-9,TRBD2,TGTGCCAGCAGCTCCACGGGGGGAGATACGCAGTATTTT,CASSSTGGDTQYF
few,TRBJ2-1,TRBV7-2,TRBD2,TGTGCCAGCAGCTTAGTCTCTAGCGGGACGGGCTATGAGCAGTTCTTC,CASSLVSSGTGYEQFF
few,TRBJ2-5,TRBV7-8,TRBD2,TGTGCCAGCAGCTCGGGTAGCGGGAGAAGGGAGACCCAGTACTTC,CASSSGSGRRETQYF
few,TRBJ2-5,TRBV5-1,NA,TGCGCCAGCAGCATGGCTCAGTACCAAGAGACCCAGTACTTC,CASSMAQYQETQYF
few,TRBJ2-1,TRBV6-5,NA,TGTGCCAGCAGTTCGACTCACAATGAGCAGTTCTTC,CASSSTHNEQFF
NA,TRBJ2-2,TRBV7-2,NA,TGTGCCAGCAGCCCCAGAAGTCTAGCTCCGGCCGGGGAGCTGTTTTTT,CASSPRSLAPAGELFF
NA,TRBJ1-4,TRBV9,NA,TGTGCCAGCAGCGAACAAAGGAGTAATGAAAAACTGTTTTTT,CASSEQRSNEKLFF
few,TRBJ2-7,TRBV6-6,NA,TGTGCCAGCAGTACCTATTACGAGCAGTACTTC,CASSTYYEQYF
NA,TRBJ2-7,TRBV28,TRBD2,TGTGCCAGCAGTTTACGGGACTACTCCTACGAGCAGTACTTC,CASSLRDYSYEQYF
few,TRBJ2-1,TRBV29-1,TRBD2,TGCAGCGTTCGAGGGACTAGCGGCTACAATGAGCAGTTCTTC,CSVRGTSGYNEQFF
few,TRBJ2-1,TRBV11-2,TRBD2,TGTGCCAGCAGCTTAGGACTAGCGGGCTACAATGAGCAGTTCTTC,CASSLGLAGYNEQFF
few,TRBJ2-1,TRBV28,NA,TGTGCCAGCAGTTTATCGGGGCGGGACGAGTTCTTC,CASSLSGRDEFF
NA,TRBJ2-3,TRBV7-8,TRBD2,TGTGCCAGCAGCTTAACTAGCGGGAGGGCCGACACAGATACGCAGTATTTT,CASSLTSGRADTDTQYF
few,TRBJ2-7,TRBV2,TRBD1,TGTGCCAGCAGGAGAGGGGGCTCCGGGAAGCAGTACTTC,CASRRGGSGKQYF
few,TRBJ2-7,TRBV29-1,TRBD1,TGCAGCGTTCGGCGGGACAGGGGGCCCTTGACCTACGAGCAGTACTTC,CSVRRDRGPLTYEQYF
NA,TRBJ1-1,TRBV11-2,NA,TGTGCCAGCAGCTTAGGGCAGGAGGGTAATGAAGCTTTCTTT,CASSLGQEGNEAFF
NA,TRBJ2-7,TRBV29-1,NA,TGCAGCGTTGGGTCCGAACAGGGAATCTCCTACGAGCAGTACTTC,CSVGSEQGISYEQYF
few,TRBJ1-1,TRBV5-1,NA,TGCGCCAGCTCCGCGGGACCGGAGAACACTGAAGCTTTCTTT,CASSAGPENTEAFF
NA,TRBJ2-7,TRBV19,TRBD2,TGTGCCAGTAGTATATTCGGGACTAGCGGAACCTACGAGCAGTACTTC,CASSIFGTSGTYEQYF
few,TRBJ2-3,TRBV2,NA,TGTGCCACGAAGGCGGGAGATACGCAGTATTTT,CATKAGDTQYF
few,TRBJ2-1,TRBV9,TRBD2,TGTGCCAGCAGCGATAGCGGGAGTTCCTACAATGAGCAGTTCTTC,CASSDSGSSYNEQFF
NA,TRBJ2-7,TRBV6-5,TRBD2,TGTGCCAGCAGTTACGGCGGGAGCGGTTACGACGAGCAGTACTTC,CASSYGGSGYDEQYF
few,TRBJ2-3,TRBV7-2,NA,TGTGCCAGCAGCTTAGCATCCCGGGCGGGGGCCACAGATACGCAGTATTTT,CASSLASRAGATDTQYF
few,TRBJ2-6,TRBV2,TRBD1,TGTGCCAGCAGTGCACAGGGGGCTTCTGGGGCCAACGTCCTGACTTTC,CASSAQGASGANVLTF
few,TRBJ2-1,TRBV18,NA,TGTGCCAGCTCACCACCGGCGGGTATCCTGGTTGATGAGCAGTTCTTC,CASSPPAGILVDEQFF
NA,TRBJ1-2,TRBV4-3,NA,TGCGCCAGCAGCCAAACGGCAGGGGCCTATGGCTACACCTTC,CASSQTAGAYGYTF
NA,TRBJ1-1,TRBV28,TRBD1,TGTGCCAGCGGGGGACAGGGGGCCACTGAAGCTTTCTTT,CASGGQGATEAFF